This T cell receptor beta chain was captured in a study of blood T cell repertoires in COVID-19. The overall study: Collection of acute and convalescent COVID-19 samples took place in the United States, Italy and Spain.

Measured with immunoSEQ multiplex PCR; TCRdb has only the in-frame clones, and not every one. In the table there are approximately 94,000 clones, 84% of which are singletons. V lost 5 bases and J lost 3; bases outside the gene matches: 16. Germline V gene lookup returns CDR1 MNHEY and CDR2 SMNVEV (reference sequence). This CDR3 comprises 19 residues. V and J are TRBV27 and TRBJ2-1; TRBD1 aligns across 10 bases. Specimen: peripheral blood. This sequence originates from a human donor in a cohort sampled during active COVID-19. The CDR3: CASSLRDRGSTSGYNEQFF. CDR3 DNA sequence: TGTGCCAGCAGTCTCCGGGACAGGGGTTCTACTAGCGGCTACAATGAGCAGTTCTTC.